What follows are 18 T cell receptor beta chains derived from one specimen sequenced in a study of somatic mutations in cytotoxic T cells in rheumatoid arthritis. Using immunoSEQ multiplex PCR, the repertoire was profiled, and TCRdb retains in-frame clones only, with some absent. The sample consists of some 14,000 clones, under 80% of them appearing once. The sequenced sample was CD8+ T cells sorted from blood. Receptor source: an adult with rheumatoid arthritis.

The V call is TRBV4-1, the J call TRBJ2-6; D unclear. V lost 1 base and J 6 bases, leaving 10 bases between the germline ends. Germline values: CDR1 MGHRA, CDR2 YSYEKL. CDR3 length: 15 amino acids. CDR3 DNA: TGCGCCAGCAGCCAAGGACTTAATGTGGCCAACGTCCTGACTTTC. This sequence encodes CASSQGLNVANVLTF.

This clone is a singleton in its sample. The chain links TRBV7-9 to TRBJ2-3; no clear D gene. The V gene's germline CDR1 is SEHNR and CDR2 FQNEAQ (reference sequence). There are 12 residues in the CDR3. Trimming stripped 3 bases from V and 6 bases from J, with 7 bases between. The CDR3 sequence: CASSFSLDTQYF. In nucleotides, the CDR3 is TGTGCCAGCAGCTTCAGTTTGGATACGCAGTATTTT. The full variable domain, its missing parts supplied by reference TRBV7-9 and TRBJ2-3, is DTGVSQNPRHKITKRGQNVTFRCDPISEHNRLYWYRQTLGQGPEFLTYFQNEAQLEKSRLLSDRFSAERPKGSFSTLEIQRTEQGDSAMYLCASSFSLDTQYFGPGTRLTVL.

CDR3 region: CASRDRGWGTEAFF. The CDR3 DNA is TGTGCCAGCAGGGACAGGGGCTGGGGCACTGAAGCTTTCTTT. The chain employs TRBV27 and TRBJ1-1, with 9 bases matching TRBD1. Losses at the gene ends were 6 bases for V and 4 bases for J; bases not matched to a gene: 6. Germline V CDR1 and CDR2: MNHEY, SMNVEV (reference sequence). The CDR3 spans 14 residues.

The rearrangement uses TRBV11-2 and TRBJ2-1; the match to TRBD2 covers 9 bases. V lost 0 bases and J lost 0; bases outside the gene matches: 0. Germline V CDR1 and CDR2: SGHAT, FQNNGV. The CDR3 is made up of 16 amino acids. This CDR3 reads CASSLDSGSSYNEQFF. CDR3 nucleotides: TGTGCCAGCAGCTTAGATAGCGGGAGCTCCTACAATGAGCAGTTCTTC.

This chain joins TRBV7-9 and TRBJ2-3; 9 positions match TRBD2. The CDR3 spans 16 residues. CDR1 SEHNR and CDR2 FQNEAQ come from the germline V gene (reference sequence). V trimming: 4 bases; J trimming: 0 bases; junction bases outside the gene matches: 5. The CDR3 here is CASSWRLAASTDTQYF. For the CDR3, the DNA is TGTGCCAGCAGCTGGAGACTAGCGGCTAGCACAGATACGCAGTATTTT.

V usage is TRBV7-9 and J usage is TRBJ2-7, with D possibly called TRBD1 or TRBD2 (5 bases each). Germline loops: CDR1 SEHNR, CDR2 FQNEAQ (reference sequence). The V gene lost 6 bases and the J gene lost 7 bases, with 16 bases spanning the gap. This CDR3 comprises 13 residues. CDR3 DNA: TGTGCCAGCAGTGAGGGTCAAGGGGTAGAGCAGTACTTC. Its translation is CASSEGQGVEQYF.

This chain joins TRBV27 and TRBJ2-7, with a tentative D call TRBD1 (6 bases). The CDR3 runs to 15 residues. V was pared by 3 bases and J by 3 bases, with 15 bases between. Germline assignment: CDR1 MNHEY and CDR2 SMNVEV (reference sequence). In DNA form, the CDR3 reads TGTGCCAGCAGTTTTCAGGGGACCTCCTACTACGAGCAGTACTTC. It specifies CASSFQGTSYYEQYF.

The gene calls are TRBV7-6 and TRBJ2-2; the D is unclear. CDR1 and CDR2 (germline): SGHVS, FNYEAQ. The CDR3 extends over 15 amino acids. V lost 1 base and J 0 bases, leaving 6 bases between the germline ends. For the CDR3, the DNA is TGTGCCAGCAGCTTAGTACAAGCGAACACCGGGGAGCTGTTTTTT. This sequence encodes CASSLVQANTGELFF.

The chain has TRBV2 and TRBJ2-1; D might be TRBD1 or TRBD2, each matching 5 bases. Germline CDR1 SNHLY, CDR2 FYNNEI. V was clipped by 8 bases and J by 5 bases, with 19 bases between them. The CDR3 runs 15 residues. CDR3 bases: TGTGCCAGCGACAAAGCTGGGGGTGGTGACAATGAGCAGTTCTTC. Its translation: CASDKAGGGDNEQFF.

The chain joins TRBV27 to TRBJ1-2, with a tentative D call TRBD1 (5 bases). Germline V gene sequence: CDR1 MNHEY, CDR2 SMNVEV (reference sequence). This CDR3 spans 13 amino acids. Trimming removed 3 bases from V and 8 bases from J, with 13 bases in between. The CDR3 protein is CASSFWRGYGYTF. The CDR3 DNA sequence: TGTGCCAGCAGTTTTTGGAGGGGATACGGCTACACCTTC.

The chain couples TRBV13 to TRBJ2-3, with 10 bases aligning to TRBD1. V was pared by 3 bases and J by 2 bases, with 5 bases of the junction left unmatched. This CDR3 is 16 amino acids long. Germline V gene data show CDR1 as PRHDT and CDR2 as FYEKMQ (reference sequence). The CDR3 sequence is CASSFPGQGNTDTQYF. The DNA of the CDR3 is TGTGCCAGCAGCTTTCCGGGACAGGGGAACACAGATACGCAGTATTTT.

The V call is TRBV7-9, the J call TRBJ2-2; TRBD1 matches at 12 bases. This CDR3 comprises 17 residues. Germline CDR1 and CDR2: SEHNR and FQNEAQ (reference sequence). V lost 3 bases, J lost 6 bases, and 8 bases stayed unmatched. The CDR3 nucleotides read TGTGCCAGCAGCTTGGGGACAGGGGGCTTTTCCGCCGGGGAGCTGTTTTTT. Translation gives CASSLGTGGFSAGELFF.

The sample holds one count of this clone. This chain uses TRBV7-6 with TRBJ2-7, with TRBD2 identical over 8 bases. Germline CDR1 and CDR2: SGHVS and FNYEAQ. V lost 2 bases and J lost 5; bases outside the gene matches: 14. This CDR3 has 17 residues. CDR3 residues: CASSLWYSGGSLDEQYF. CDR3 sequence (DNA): TGTGCCAGCAGCTTATGGTACAGCGGGGGAAGCCTGGACGAGCAGTACTTC.

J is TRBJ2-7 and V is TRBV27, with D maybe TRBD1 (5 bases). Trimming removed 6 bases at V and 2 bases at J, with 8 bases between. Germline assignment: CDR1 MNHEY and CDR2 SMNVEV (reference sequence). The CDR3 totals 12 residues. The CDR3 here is CASRTDPYEQYF. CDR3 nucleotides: TGTGCCAGCAGGACAGACCCCTACGAGCAGTACTTC.

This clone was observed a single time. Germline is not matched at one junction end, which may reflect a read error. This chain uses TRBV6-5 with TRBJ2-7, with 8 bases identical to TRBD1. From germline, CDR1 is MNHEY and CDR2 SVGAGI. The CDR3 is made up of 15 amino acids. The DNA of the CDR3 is TGTGCCAGCAGTCACTCCGGGACAGGCTCCTACGAGCAGTACTTC. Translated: CASSHSGTGSYEQYF.

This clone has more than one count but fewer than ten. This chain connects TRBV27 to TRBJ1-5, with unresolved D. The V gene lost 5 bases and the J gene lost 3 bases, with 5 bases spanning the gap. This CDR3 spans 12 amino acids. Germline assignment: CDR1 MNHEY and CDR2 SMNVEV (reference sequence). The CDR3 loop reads CASSPYNQPQHF. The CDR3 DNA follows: TGTGCCAGCAGTCCGTACAATCAGCCCCAGCATTTT.

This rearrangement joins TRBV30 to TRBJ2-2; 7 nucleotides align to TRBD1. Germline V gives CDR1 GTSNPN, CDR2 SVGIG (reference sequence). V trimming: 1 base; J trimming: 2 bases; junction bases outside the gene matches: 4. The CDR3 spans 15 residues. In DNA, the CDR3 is TGTGCCTGGAGTGACAGGGGCCTAAACACCGGGGAGCTGTTTTTT. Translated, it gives CAWSDRGLNTGELFF.

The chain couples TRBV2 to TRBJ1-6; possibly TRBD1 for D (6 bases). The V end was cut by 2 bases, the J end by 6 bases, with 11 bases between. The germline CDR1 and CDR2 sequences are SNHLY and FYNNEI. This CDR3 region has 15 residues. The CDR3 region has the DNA TGTGCCAGCAGTGAATGGCAGGGGCCTAATTCACCCCTCCACTTT. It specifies CASSEWQGPNSPLHF.